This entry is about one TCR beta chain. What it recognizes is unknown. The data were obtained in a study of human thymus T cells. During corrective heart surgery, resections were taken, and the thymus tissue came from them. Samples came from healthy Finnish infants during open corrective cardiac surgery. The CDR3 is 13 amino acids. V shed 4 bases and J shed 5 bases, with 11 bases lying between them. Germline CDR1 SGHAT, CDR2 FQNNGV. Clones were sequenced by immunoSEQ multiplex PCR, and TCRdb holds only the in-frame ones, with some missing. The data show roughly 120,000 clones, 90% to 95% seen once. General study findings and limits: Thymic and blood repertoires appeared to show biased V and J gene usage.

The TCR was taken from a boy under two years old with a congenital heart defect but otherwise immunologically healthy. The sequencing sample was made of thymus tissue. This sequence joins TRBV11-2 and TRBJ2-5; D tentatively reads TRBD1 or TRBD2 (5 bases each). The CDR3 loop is CASSSGPPETQYF. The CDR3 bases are TGTGCCAGCAGCTCGGGGCCTCCGGAGACCCAGTACTTC.